The rows below give T cell receptor beta chains drawn from one sample of a study of blood T cells in healthy people across ages. TCRdb re-analysed the 5' RACE reads in MiXCR, keeping a single row per CDR3 protein. This sample has 800,000 to 950,000 distinct CDR3 sequences, with about 48% found just once. Sequenced: blood. The receptor set was obtained from a man aged 25 to 40 in good health. Both conserved end residues are part of each CDR3. Each record gives: CDR3 DNA, CDR3 protein, V gene, clone size, J gene, D gene. The D gene is left open where the match is weak. Clone size is shown for a subset of rows, as once, few, many or a class of expanded clone.

TGTGCCAGCAGTCTGACCGGGACAGCCCTGAACACTGAAGCTTTCTTT | CASSLTGTALNTEAFF | TRBV27 | - | TRBJ1-1 | TRBD1
TGTGCCAGCAGCTTAGCCCTGGGGCGGGGTGATACGCAGTATTTT | CASSLALGRGDTQYF | TRBV7-2 | few | TRBJ2-3 | -
TGTGCCAGCAGAACCACATGGGGCGAAGCTTTCTTT | CASRTTWGEAFF | TRBV28 | - | TRBJ1-1 | -
TGTGCCAGCAGTTTGTCTGGACAGAGACCATCCTACGAGCAGTACTTC | CASSLSGQRPSYEQYF | TRBV28 | - | TRBJ2-7 | -
TGTGCCAGCAGCTTCATGGGACAGGGCTACAATGAGCAGTTCTTC | CASSFMGQGYNEQFF | TRBV7-3 | - | TRBJ2-1 | TRBD1
TGTGCCAGCAGCCAACAAGGACTGGAAGGGGCCGATACGCAGTATTTT | CASSQQGLEGADTQYF | TRBV14 | - | TRBJ2-3 | -
TGTGCCAGCAGTACGACAGGGGTGGATACGCAGTATTTT | CASSTTGVDTQYF | TRBV28 | few | TRBJ2-3 | TRBD1
TGTGCCAGCAGTGAATCCGGTACTTCCTACGAGCAGTACTTC | CASSESGTSYEQYF | TRBV25-1 | - | TRBJ2-7 | -
TGTGCCAGCAGTCCCCCGGGGGGTTTAGCCAAAAACATTCAGTACTTC | CASSPPGGLAKNIQYF | TRBV12-3/TRBV12-4 | - | TRBJ2-4 | TRBD2
TGTGCCAGCAGGGGGGGGGACGGATCCACCTACGAGCAGTACTTC | CASRGGDGSTYEQYF | TRBV6-2/TRBV6-3 | few | TRBJ2-7 | TRBD2
TGCGCCAGCAGGGATGGTGAGGGGGGCTATAATTCACCCCTCCACTTT | CASRDGEGGYNSPLHF | TRBV5-1 | - | TRBJ1-6 | -
TGTGCCAGCAGTGATATCCGCGGACACTTTTTTGGCGAGCAGTACTTC | CASSDIRGHFFGEQYF | TRBV6-1 | - | TRBJ2-7 | -
TGTGCCAGCAGCTTAACGGGGCAGGGCAGAAAAACCCCTAACTATGGCTACACCTTC | CASSLTGQGRKTPNYGYTF | TRBV7-9 | - | TRBJ1-2 | -